This T cell receptor beta chain was captured by sequencing in a study of control samples from healthy donors and cancer patients. CDR1 SGHTA and CDR2 FQGNSA come from the germline V gene. CDR3 size: 12 residues. Trimming took 5 bases from V and 9 from J, leaving 11 bases between them. Data came from immunoSEQ multiplex PCR; TCRdb stores just in-frame clones and leaves some out. Of approximately 100,000 clones in the sample, around nine tenths were seen once. V and J are TRBV7-2 and TRBJ2-1; possibly TRBD1 for D (5 bases). This receptor was obtained from a man aged 25 to 40 in good health. Source material: blood. The DNA for the CDR3 is TGTGCCAGCAGCCCCCAGGGTACTGAGCAGTTCTTC. It is translated as CASSPQGTEQFF.